The rows below give T cell receptor beta chains drawn from one sample of a study of T cells in Graves' hyperthyroidism and ophthalmopathy. TCRdb re-called the multiplex PCR reads through MiXCR, storing one row per CDR3 protein. The sample has about 200,000 distinct CDR3 sequences; about a sixth are singletons. Sequencing used blood. The receptors here all came from a woman in her fifties or sixties with Graves' hyperthyroidism. Each CDR3 is given with its conserved first and last residue. The D gene is left open where the match is weak. Only some rows state a clone size, as once, few, many or a class for expanded clones.

J gene	clone size	V gene	D gene	CDR3 protein	CDR3 DNA
TRBJ2-3	many	TRBV12-3/TRBV12-4	TRBD2	CASSTNERGETDTQYF	TGTGCCAGCAGTACGAACGAGCGGGGGGAAACAGATACGCAGTATTTT
TRBJ2-3	many	TRBV12-3/TRBV12-4	TRBD1	CASSISTGPGDTQYF	TGTGCCAGCAGCATCTCGACAGGGCCAGGAGATACGCAGTATTTT
TRBJ2-7	many	TRBV12-3/TRBV12-4	TRBD2	CASSSGLAGGYEQYF	TGTGCCAGCAGTTCGGGACTAGCGGGAGGCTACGAGCAGTACTTC
TRBJ2-1	many	TRBV5-1	-	CASSSEYNEQFF	TGCGCCAGCAGCTCCGAATACAATGAGCAGTTCTTC
TRBJ2-1	-	TRBV2	TRBD2	CASRPGTSGRALFYNEQFF	TGTGCCAGCAGACCCGGGACTAGCGGGAGGGCCCTATTTTACAATGAGCAGTTCTTC
TRBJ1-1	few	TRBV10-1	TRBD1	CASSESRGQAEAFF	TGCGCCAGCAGTGAGTCAAGGGGGCAGGCTGAAGCTTTCTTT
TRBJ2-7	many	TRBV7-9	-	CASSTRTATYEQYF	TGTGCCAGCAGCACCCGGACAGCCACCTACGAGCAGTACTTC
TRBJ2-7	few	TRBV7-6	TRBD2	CASGTSDEQYF	TGTGCCAGCGGGACTAGCGACGAGCAGTACTTC
TRBJ2-3	few	TRBV11-2	-	CASGKYDTDTQYF	TGTGCCAGCGGAAAGTATGACACAGATACGCAGTATTTT
TRBJ2-1	few	TRBV20-1	TRBD2	CSARPGLAGHEQFF	TGCAGTGCTAGACCGGGACTAGCGGGCCATGAGCAGTTCTTC
TRBJ2-7	few	TRBV6-5	TRBD2	CASSYSASGAYEQYF	TGTGCCAGCAGTTACTCGGCTAGCGGGGCTTACGAGCAGTACTTC
TRBJ2-1	many	TRBV7-6	TRBD2	CASSSRLAGGHNEQFF	TGTGCCAGCAGCTCAAGACTAGCGGGAGGGCACAATGAGCAGTTCTTC
TRBJ1-5	many	TRBV7-9	TRBD1	CASSSGQGFGQPQHF	TGTGCCAGCAGCTCGGGACAGGGGTTTGGACAGCCCCAGCATTTT
TRBJ1-1	many	TRBV11-2	TRBD1	CASSLQGARETEAFF	TGTGCCAGCAGCTTACAGGGGGCGCGGGAGACTGAAGCTTTCTTT
TRBJ1-5	many	TRBV5-8	-	CASSQEGQINQPQHF	TGTGCCAGCAGCCAAGAAGGACAGATAAATCAGCCCCAGCATTTT
TRBJ2-3	many	TRBV11-2	-	CASSLDRIDTQYF	TGTGCCAGCAGCTTAGATAGGATAGATACGCAGTATTTT
TRBJ2-1	-	TRBV5-1	-	CASSLGGSHSYNEQFF	TGCGCCAGCAGCTTGGGGGGGAGCCACTCCTACAATGAGCAGTTCTTC
TRBJ2-2	many	TRBV24-1	-	CATSDYPGTGELFF	TGTGCCACCAGTGATTATCCCGGGACCGGGGAGCTGTTTTTT
TRBJ2-1	-	TRBV6-5	-	CASSYSRSQALWRNEQFF	TGTGCCAGCAGTTACTCAAGGTCACAGGCCCTTTGGCGGAATGAGCAGTTCTTC
TRBJ2-2	-	TRBV7-9	TRBD1	CASSSQGTGSLGELFF	TGTGCCAGCAGCTCTCAAGGGACAGGGAGTTTGGGGGAGCTGTTTTTT
TRBJ1-3	-	TRBV5-6	-	CASSPLAGGNTIYF	TGTGCCAGCAGCCCCCTGGCAGGTGGAAACACCATATATTTT
TRBJ2-4	-	TRBV7-8	TRBD2	CASSFHPQTSGQLAKNIQYF	TGTGCCAGCAGTTTCCATCCACAGACTAGCGGACAACTAGCCAAAAACATTCAGTACTTC
TRBJ2-1	-	TRBV6-2/TRBV6-3	TRBD2	CASSYLRERVSVQFF	TGTGCCAGCAGTTACCTGCGGGAGAGGGTATCGGTGCAGTTCTTC
TRBJ2-3	-	TRBV18	TRBD2	CASSPFETSISTDTQYF	TGTGCCAGCTCACCATTCGAGACTAGCATCTCCACAGATACGCAGTATTTT
TRBJ1-1	many	TRBV4-2	-	CASSQFGGGLAEAFF	TGTGCCAGCAGCCAATTTGGGGGGGGTCTGGCTGAAGCTTTCTTT
TRBJ1-1	many	TRBV2	-	CASKFRRTDTEAFF	TGTGCCAGCAAATTCAGGCGGACAGACACTGAAGCTTTCTTT
TRBJ2-2	-	TRBV20-1	TRBD2	CSARDPETSGRFAGELFF	TGCAGTGCTAGAGATCCCGAGACTAGCGGGAGGTTTGCCGGGGAGCTGTTTTTT
TRBJ2-1	-	TRBV19	-	CASSIGHYNEQFF	TGTGCCAGTAGTATAGGCCACTACAATGAGCAGTTCTTC
TRBJ2-3	many	TRBV12-3/TRBV12-4	TRBD1	CASSFPRQGFRRSTDTQYF	TGTGCCAGCAGTTTCCCGCGACAGGGTTTTAGGCGGAGCACAGATACGCAGTATTTT
TRBJ2-3	once	TRBV27	TRBD2	CASSSRTSGRATDTQYF	TGTGCCAGCAGTTCACGGACTAGCGGGAGGGCCACAGATACGCAGTATTTT
TRBJ2-6	many	TRBV11-2	-	CASSPSSGANVLTF	TGTGCCAGCAGCCCGAGCTCTGGGGCCAACGTCCTGACTTTC
TRBJ2-7	-	TRBV6-1	TRBD2	CASSTGLAGVYEQYF	TGTGCCAGCAGTACCGGACTAGCGGGAGTCTACGAGCAGTACTTC
TRBJ1-3	few	TRBV4-2	-	CASSQDHRGVAGNTIYF	TGTGCCAGCAGCCAAGATCACCGGGGCGTAGCTGGAAACACCATATATTTT
TRBJ1-2	few	TRBV12-3/TRBV12-4	TRBD1	CASSLSGGANYGYTF	TGTGCCAGCAGTCTCTCAGGGGGCGCTAACTATGGCTACACCTTC
TRBJ2-1	many	TRBV7-2	-	CASSLDTGINEQFF	TGTGCCAGCAGCTTAGACACGGGGATCAATGAGCAGTTCTTC